The rows below give T cell receptor beta chains drawn from one sample of a study of cytomegalovirus exposure and HLA in healthy donors. The assay was immunoSEQ multiplex PCR, and TCRdb's table has in-frame clones only and misses some. The sample records 100,000 or so clones, roughly 13% being singletons. The sample taken for sequencing was PBMCs. These receptors were taken from a man aged 40-55 years in good health and CMV-seropositive. CDR3s include the opening cysteine and the closing phenylalanine or tryptophan. D genes are given only for firm matches. Size tells how often a clone was seen (once, few, many) or the class of an expanded clone, and some rows leave it out.

v_call: TRBV6-5; j_call: TRBJ2-1; d_call: TRBD2; clone_size: few; cdr3_aa: CASSPLAEANNEQFF; cdr3_nt: TGTGCCAGCAGTCCACTAGCGGAGGCAAACAATGAGCAGTTCTTC
v_call: TRBV27; j_call: TRBJ1-2; d_call: NA; clone_size: NA; cdr3_aa: CASGDYRDGYTF; cdr3_nt: TGTGCCAGCGGGGACTACAGGGATGGCTACACCTTC
v_call: TRBV4-1; j_call: TRBJ2-7; d_call: TRBD1; clone_size: NA; cdr3_aa: CASSQAAGTVSYEQYF; cdr3_nt: TGCGCCAGCAGCCAAGCGGCCGGGACAGTCTCCTACGAGCAGTACTTC
v_call: TRBV19; j_call: TRBJ2-5; d_call: NA; clone_size: NA; cdr3_aa: CASAGGQLDLETQYF; cdr3_nt: TGTGCCAGCGCCGGGGGACAGCTAGACCTGGAGACCCAGTACTTC
v_call: TRBV27; j_call: TRBJ2-7; d_call: TRBD2; clone_size: few; cdr3_aa: CASSHTSGSRYEQYF; cdr3_nt: TGTGCCAGCAGTCACACTAGCGGGAGTAGGTACGAGCAGTACTTC
v_call: TRBV28; j_call: TRBJ2-7; d_call: TRBD2; clone_size: few; cdr3_aa: CASSDPTTSGRYEQYF; cdr3_nt: TGTGCCAGCAGTGACCCCACTACTAGCGGGAGATACGAGCAGTACTTC
v_call: TRBV27; j_call: TRBJ2-5; d_call: TRBD1; clone_size: NA; cdr3_aa: CASSLGQGIETQYF; cdr3_nt: TGTGCCAGCAGCCTAGGACAGGGGATAGAGACCCAGTACTTC
v_call: TRBV19; j_call: TRBJ2-7; d_call: TRBD1; clone_size: few; cdr3_aa: CATATGLGEQYF; cdr3_nt: TGTGCCACTGCGACAGGGCTGGGTGAGCAGTACTTC
v_call: TRBV27; j_call: TRBJ2-7; d_call: NA; clone_size: NA; cdr3_aa: CASSYRSSYEQYF; cdr3_nt: TGTGCCAGCAGCTACAGAAGCTCCTACGAGCAGTACTTC
v_call: TRBV5-1; j_call: TRBJ2-7; d_call: NA; clone_size: few; cdr3_aa: CASSLDGGRTGEQYF; cdr3_nt: TGCGCCAGCAGCTTGGACGGCGGGCGGACGGGAGAGCAGTACTTC
v_call: TRBV18; j_call: TRBJ2-6; d_call: NA; clone_size: few; cdr3_aa: CASSQGARGANVLTF; cdr3_nt: TGTGCCAGCTCACAAGGGGCGCGTGGGGCCAACGTCCTGACTTTC
v_call: TRBV29-1; j_call: TRBJ2-3; d_call: TRBD2; clone_size: once; cdr3_aa: CSVTLGAGGGSDTQYF; cdr3_nt: TGCAGCGTGACACTCGGCGCGGGAGGGGGCTCAGATACGCAGTATTTT
v_call: TRBV28; j_call: TRBJ2-7; d_call: NA; clone_size: few; cdr3_aa: CASSLDDGGEQYF; cdr3_nt: TGTGCCAGCAGTTTAGATGACGGGGGCGAGCAGTACTTC
v_call: TRBV5-1; j_call: TRBJ2-6; d_call: NA; clone_size: NA; cdr3_aa: CASSLDGMIGANVLTF; cdr3_nt: TGCGCCAGCAGCCTCGACGGGATGATTGGGGCCAACGTCCTGACTTTC
v_call: TRBV4-3; j_call: TRBJ2-1; d_call: TRBD2; clone_size: NA; cdr3_aa: CASSQEGLAGENEQFF; cdr3_nt: TGCGCCAGCAGCCAAGAGGGTCTAGCGGGAGAGAATGAGCAGTTCTTC
v_call: TRBV27; j_call: TRBJ2-2; d_call: TRBD1; clone_size: NA; cdr3_aa: CASSLVAPGQGTGELFF; cdr3_nt: TGTGCCAGCAGTTTGGTCGCTCCGGGACAGGGAACCGGGGAGCTGTTTTTT
v_call: TRBV19; j_call: TRBJ2-1; d_call: NA; clone_size: few; cdr3_aa: CATRPINRNEQFF; cdr3_nt: TGTGCCACCCGCCCGATTAACCGGAATGAGCAGTTCTTC
v_call: TRBV30; j_call: TRBJ1-2; d_call: TRBD1; clone_size: NA; cdr3_aa: CACPGGTFYGYTF; cdr3_nt: TGTGCCTGCCCAGGGGGAACTTTCTATGGCTACACCTTC
v_call: TRBV2; j_call: TRBJ1-1; d_call: NA; clone_size: few; cdr3_aa: CASSAGRTEAFF; cdr3_nt: TGTGCCAGCAGTGCAGGGCGTACTGAAGCTTTCTTT
v_call: TRBV6-5; j_call: TRBJ2-3; d_call: NA; clone_size: few; cdr3_aa: CASSAGYTQYF; cdr3_nt: TGTGCCAGCAGCGCGGGGTATACGCAGTATTTT
v_call: TRBV10-1; j_call: TRBJ2-5; d_call: TRBD2; clone_size: few; cdr3_aa: CASSAAGGPQETQYF; cdr3_nt: TGCGCCAGCAGTGCCGCGGGAGGGCCTCAAGAGACCCAGTACTTC
v_call: TRBV11-2; j_call: TRBJ1-1; d_call: TRBD1; clone_size: NA; cdr3_aa: CASSQQGENTEAFF; cdr3_nt: TGTGCCAGCAGCCAACAGGGGGAGAACACTGAAGCTTTCTTT
v_call: TRBV5-4; j_call: TRBJ2-3; d_call: TRBD2; clone_size: few; cdr3_aa: CASRSSGRDRADTQYF; cdr3_nt: TGTGCCAGCAGATCTAGCGGGAGGGATAGGGCAGATACGCAGTATTTT
v_call: TRBV29-1; j_call: TRBJ1-1; d_call: NA; clone_size: NA; cdr3_aa: CSVGSGLARTEAFF; cdr3_nt: TGCAGCGTTGGGTCAGGGCTTGCGAGAACTGAAGCTTTCTTT
v_call: TRBV7-2; j_call: TRBJ2-7; d_call: TRBD2; clone_size: NA; cdr3_aa: CASRGGSSYEQYF; cdr3_nt: TGTGCCAGCAGGGGGGGGAGCTCCTACGAGCAGTACTTC
v_call: TRBV19; j_call: TRBJ1-2; d_call: TRBD1; clone_size: NA; cdr3_aa: CASSLRDRDGYTF; cdr3_nt: TGTGCCAGTAGTCTCCGGGACAGAGATGGCTACACCTTC
v_call: TRBV28; j_call: TRBJ1-3; d_call: NA; clone_size: NA; cdr3_aa: CAGRQASGNTIYF; cdr3_nt: TGTGCCGGAAGACAGGCCTCTGGAAACACCATATATTTT
v_call: TRBV19; j_call: TRBJ1-5; d_call: NA; clone_size: NA; cdr3_aa: CASSIPDLTGANQPQHF; cdr3_nt: TGTGCCAGTAGTATACCTGATTTGACAGGAGCAAATCAGCCCCAGCATTTT
v_call: TRBV5-1; j_call: TRBJ2-5; d_call: TRBD1; clone_size: few; cdr3_aa: CASSSGTEQGTQYF; cdr3_nt: TGCGCCAGCAGCTCCGGGACAGAACAAGGGACCCAGTACTTC